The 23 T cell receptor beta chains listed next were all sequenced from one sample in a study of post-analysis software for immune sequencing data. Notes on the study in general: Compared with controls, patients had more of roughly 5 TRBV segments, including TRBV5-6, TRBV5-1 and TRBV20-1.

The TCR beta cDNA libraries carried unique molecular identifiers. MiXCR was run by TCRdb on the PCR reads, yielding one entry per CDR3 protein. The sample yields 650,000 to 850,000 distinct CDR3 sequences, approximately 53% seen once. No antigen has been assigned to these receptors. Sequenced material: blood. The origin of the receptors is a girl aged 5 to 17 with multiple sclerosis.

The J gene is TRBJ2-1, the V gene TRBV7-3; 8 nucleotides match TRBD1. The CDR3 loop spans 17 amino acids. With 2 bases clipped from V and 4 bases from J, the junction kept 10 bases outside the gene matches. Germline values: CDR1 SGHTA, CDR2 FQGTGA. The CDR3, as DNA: TGTGCCAGCAGCTTACCTGAATCGACAGGGGCATACAATGAGCAGTTCTTC. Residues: CASSLPESTGAYNEQFF.

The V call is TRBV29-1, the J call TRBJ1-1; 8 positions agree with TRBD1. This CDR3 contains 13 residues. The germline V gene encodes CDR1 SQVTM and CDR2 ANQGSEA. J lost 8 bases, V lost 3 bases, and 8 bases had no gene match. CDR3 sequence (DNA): TGCAGCGTTGATAGGCTACAGGGGGAGGAAGCTTTCTTT. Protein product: CSVDRLQGEEAFF.

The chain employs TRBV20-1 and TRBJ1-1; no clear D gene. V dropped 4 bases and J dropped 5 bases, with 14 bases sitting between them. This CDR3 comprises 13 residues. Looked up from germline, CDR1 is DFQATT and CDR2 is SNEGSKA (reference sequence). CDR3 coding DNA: TGCAGTGCTATCCCCGGTGGGGAGACTGAAGCTTTCTTT. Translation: CSAIPGGETEAFF.

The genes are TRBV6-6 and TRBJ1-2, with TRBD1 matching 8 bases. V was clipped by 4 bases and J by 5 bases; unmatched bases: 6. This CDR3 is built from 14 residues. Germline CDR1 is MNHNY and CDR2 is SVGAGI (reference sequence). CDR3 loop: CASSSVTGAYGYTF. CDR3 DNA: TGTGCCAGCAGTTCCGTGACAGGGGCGTATGGCTACACCTTC.

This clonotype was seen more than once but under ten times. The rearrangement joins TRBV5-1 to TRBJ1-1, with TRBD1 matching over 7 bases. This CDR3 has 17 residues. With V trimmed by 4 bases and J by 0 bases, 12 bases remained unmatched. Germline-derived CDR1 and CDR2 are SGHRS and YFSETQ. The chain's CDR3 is CASSPSGTASMNTEAFF. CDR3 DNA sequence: TGCGCCAGCAGCCCGTCGGGGACAGCCAGTATGAACACTGAAGCTTTCTTT.

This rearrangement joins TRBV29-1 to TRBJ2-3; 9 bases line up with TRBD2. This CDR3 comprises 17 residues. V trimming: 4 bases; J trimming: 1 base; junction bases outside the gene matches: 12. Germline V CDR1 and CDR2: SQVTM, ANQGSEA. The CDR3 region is CSVGGAPGLARTDTQYF. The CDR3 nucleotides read TGCAGCGTTGGGGGGGCCCCCGGACTAGCGCGCACAGATACGCAGTATTTT.

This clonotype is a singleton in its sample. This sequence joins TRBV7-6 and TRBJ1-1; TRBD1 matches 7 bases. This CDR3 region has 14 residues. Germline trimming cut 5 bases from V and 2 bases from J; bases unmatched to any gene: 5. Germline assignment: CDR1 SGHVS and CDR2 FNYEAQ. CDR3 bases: TGTGCCAGCAGCCGACAGGGCACAAACACTGAAGCTTTCTTT. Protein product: CASSRQGTNTEAFF.

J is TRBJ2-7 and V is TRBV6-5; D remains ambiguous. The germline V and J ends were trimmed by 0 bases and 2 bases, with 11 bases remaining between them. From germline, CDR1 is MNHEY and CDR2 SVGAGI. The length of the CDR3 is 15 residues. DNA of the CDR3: TGTGCCAGCAGTTACTCGCTAGACCCTCCCTACGAGCAGTACTTC. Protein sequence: CASSYSLDPPYEQYF.

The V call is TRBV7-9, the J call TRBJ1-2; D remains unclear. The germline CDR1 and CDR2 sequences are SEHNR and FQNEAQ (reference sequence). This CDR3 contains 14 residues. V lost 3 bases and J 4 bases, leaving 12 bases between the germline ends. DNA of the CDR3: TGTGCCAGCAGCTTGGGATCGGAACCCTATGGCTACACCTTC. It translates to CASSLGSEPYGYTF.

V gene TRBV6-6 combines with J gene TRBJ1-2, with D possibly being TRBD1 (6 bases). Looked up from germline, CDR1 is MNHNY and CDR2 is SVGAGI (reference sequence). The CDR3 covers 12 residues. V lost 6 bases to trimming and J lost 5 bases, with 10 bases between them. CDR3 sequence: CASRTGSYGYTF. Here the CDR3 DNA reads TGTGCCAGCAGAACAGGGTCGTATGGCTACACCTTC.

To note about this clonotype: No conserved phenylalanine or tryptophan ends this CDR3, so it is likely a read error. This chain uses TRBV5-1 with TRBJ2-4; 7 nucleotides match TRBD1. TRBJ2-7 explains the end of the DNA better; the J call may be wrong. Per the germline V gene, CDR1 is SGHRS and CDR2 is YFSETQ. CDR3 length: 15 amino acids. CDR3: CASSTTGRFGYEQYC. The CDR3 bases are TGCGCCAGCAGCACGACAGGGCGATTTGGTTACGAGCAGTACTGC.

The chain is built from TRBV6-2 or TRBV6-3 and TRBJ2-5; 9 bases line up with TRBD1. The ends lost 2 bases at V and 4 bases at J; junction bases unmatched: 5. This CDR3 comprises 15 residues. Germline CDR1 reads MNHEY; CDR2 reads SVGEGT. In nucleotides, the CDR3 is TGTGCCAGCAGTTACACCGGGACAGGGCGAGAGACCCAGTACTTC. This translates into CASSYTGTGRETQYF.

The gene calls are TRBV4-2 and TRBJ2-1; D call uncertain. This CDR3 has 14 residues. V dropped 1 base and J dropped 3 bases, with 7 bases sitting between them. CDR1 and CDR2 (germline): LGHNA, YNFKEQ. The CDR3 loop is CASSQVQIYNEQFF. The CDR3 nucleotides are TGTGCCAGCAGCCAAGTTCAGATCTACAATGAGCAGTTCTTC.

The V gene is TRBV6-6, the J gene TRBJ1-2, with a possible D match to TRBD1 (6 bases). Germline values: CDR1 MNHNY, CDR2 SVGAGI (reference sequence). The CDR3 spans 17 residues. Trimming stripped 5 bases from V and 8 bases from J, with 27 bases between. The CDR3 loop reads CASSPLQGRRDSRGYTF. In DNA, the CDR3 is TGTGCCAGCAGTCCGTTACAGGGTCGTCGGGACTCTAGGGGCTACACCTTC.

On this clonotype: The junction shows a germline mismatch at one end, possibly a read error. The CDR3 DNA reads as TGTGCCAGCAGTTTGGCGGGGGGGAAAGGCCCTCAAGTGACCCAGTACTTC. Its protein product is CASSLAGGKGPQVTQYF. The V gene is TRBV6-4, the J gene TRBJ2-7; 9 positions agree with TRBD2. The DNA end is more similar to TRBJ2-5, so the J call may be wrong. This CDR3 spans 17 amino acids. Germline-derived CDR1 and CDR2 are MRHNA and SNTAGT.

The chain's CDR3 is CASRGTSNEQFF. CDR3 DNA sequence: TGTGCCAGCAGGGGGACTAGTAATGAGCAGTTCTTC. The rearrangement joins TRBV12-3 or TRBV12-4 to TRBJ2-1; 8 nucleotides match TRBD2. This CDR3 comprises 12 residues. The V segment lost 6 bases and the J segment 7 bases; nucleotides outside the gene matches: 2.

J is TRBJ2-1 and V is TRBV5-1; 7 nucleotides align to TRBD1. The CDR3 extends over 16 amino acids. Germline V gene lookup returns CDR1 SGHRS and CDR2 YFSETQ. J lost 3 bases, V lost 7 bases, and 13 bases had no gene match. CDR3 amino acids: CASVGVGGKYYNEQFF. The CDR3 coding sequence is TGCGCCAGCGTCGGGGTAGGGGGCAAATACTACAATGAGCAGTTCTTC.

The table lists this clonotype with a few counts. The chain's CDR3 is CASSSNRADTQYF. The CDR3 DNA reads TGTGCCAGCAGCTCCAACAGGGCAGATACGCAGTATTTT. V gene TRBV7-7 combines with J gene TRBJ2-3; D might be TRBD1 (6 bases). V lost 4 bases and J lost 4, with 9 bases in between. Germline assignment: CDR1 SSHAT and CDR2 FNYEAQ (reference sequence). CDR3 length: 13 residues.

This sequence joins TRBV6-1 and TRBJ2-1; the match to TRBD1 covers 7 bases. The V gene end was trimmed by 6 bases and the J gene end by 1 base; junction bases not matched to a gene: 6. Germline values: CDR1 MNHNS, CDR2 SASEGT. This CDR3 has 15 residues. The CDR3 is CASSDRVASYNEQFF. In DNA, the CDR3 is TGTGCCAGCAGCGACAGGGTAGCATCCTACAATGAGCAGTTCTTC.

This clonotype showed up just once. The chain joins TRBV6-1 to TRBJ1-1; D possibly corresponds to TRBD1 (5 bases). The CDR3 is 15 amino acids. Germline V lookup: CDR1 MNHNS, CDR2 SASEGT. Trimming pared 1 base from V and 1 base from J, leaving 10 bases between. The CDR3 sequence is CASSEVGTENTEAFF. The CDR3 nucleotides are TGTGCCAGCAGTGAAGTGGGGACGGAGAACACTGAAGCTTTCTTT.

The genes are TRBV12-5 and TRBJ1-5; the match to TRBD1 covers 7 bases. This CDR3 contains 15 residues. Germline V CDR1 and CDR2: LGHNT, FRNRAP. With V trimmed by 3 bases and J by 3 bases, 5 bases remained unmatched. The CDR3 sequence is CASGLGDRDNQPQHF. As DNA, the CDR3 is TGTGCTAGTGGTTTAGGCGACAGGGACAATCAGCCCCAGCATTTT.

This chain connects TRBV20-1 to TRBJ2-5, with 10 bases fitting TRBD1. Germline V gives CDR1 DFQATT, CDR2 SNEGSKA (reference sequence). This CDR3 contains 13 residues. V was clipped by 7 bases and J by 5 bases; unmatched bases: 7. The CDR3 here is CSVGQGSQETQYF. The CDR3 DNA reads TGCAGTGTGGGACAGGGGAGTCAGGAGACCCAGTACTTC.

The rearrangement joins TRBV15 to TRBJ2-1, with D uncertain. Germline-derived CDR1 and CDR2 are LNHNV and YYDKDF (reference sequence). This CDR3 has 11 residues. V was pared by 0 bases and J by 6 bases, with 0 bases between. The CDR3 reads CATSRDNEQFF. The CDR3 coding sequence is TGTGCCACCAGCAGAGACAATGAGCAGTTCTTC.